This record covers a single T cell receptor beta chain. No cognate antigen has been identified for it. Base quality data are lacking; no much larger clone is found one base away. The sample originates from a study of T cell responses to AZD1222 COVID-19 vaccine (dated by TCRdb to 2020 to 2023). With regard to the full study: AZD1222 recipients whose second dose came at about 4 weeks and those whose second dose came at about 12 weeks were combined into one group, since spike-specific TCR depth and breadth did not differ between the two schedules. Trial participants were enrolled by age into 18-55, 56-69 and 70-plus year subgroups, with about 150, 27 and 61 TCR-sequenced participants respectively. TCR sequencing covered some 240 trial participants: 200 to 210 given two doses of AZD1222 and 26 given two doses of MenACWY control vaccine. The investigation overall reported the following: Participants were mostly white British and included more females than males, and it was suggested by the authors that clonal diversity may have been underestimated. After two AZD1222 doses, spike-specific TCR breadth and depth were significantly higher than at day 0 and than in MenACWY recipients. Nearly half of unique spike-specific TCRs reportedly recognized epitopes outside regions mutated in the B.1.351 and B.1.1.7 variants. Conclusions about previously exposed vaccinees are limited, since just a handful of AZD1222 recipients were seropositive for SARS-CoV-2 at baseline. In the small 56-69-year group, the increase in depth fell short of significance, most likely because of low power. Because no day 14 peak-response samples were available, the repertoires could be characterized only after the peak T cell response. CD4 TCRs associated with the vaccine covered the entire spike protein, and the dominant responses were in regions 160-218 and 743-854.

The CDR3 regions of human TCRbeta chains were analyzed by immunosequencing. As for the authors' bioinformatics: TCRs in the repertoires were matched against a reference library of SARS-CoV-2-specific TCRs that had been generated with the MIRA antigen-specificity platform. Breadth was defined as the fraction of unique TCRs that were SARS-CoV-2-associated, and depth was defined as the fraction of total T cells that were SARS-CoV-2-associated. Using the MIRA data, every spike-specific TCR was mapped to the spike region that the TCR reacted to and assigned to either a CD4 or a CD8 class. Log10-transformed breadth and depth values were compared by one-way ANOVA with Sidak's multiple comparisons tests. The clones in this table, taken by TCRdb from immuneACCESS, are in-frame only. Not every clone is retained; where verified, under half of the shortfall comes from an unresolved V gene, and the cause of the rest is unknown. The DNA gave D and trimming, while V, J and clone size come from that table. The sample includes 120,000 to 150,000 clones, with 89% observed a single time. The top ten clonotypes cover under 3.5% of the sample.

In the paper's terms, the time point label means: baseline before first vaccination. Vaccinee samples were obtained from the UK trials COV001 and COV002, which included a single-blind randomized controlled phase 2/3 trial of AZD1222 (ChAdOx1 nCoV-19) in healthy adults. For TCRbeta chain sequencing, PBMC samples were collected from trial participants at day 0 and at day 28 after the second dose. For CDR1 and CDR2, the germline V gene (reference sequence) lists LGHDT and YNNKEL. The cysteine opens and the phenylalanine closes a CDR3 of 15 amino acids. Kept here is only the CDR3 DNA, which spans 45 bases and is read in frame from base 1. V is reduced by 0 bases and J by 1 base, leaving a spacing of 9 bases between them.

The chain is encoded by TRBV3-1 (or the pseudogene TRBV3-2) joined to TRBJ1-1, with no D gene named confidently. This TCR derives from an adult in good health. Material: peripheral blood, obtained on day 0 of AZD1222 vaccination. The DNA reads TGTGCCAGCAGCCAAGACCGGCAGCCGAACACTGAAGCTTTCTTT. Its protein product is CASSQDRQPNTEAFF.